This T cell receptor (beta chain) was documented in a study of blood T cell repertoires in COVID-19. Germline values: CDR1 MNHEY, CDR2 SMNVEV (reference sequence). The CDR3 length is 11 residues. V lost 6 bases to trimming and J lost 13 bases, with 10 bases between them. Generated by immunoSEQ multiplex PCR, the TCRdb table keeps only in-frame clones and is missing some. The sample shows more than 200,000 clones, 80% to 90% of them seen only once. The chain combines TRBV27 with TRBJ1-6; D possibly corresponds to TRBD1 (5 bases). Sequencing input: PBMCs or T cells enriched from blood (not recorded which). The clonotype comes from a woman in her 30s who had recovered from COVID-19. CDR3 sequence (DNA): TGTGCCAGCAGGACAGTCGGGCCCCTCCACTTT. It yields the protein CASRTVGPLHF.